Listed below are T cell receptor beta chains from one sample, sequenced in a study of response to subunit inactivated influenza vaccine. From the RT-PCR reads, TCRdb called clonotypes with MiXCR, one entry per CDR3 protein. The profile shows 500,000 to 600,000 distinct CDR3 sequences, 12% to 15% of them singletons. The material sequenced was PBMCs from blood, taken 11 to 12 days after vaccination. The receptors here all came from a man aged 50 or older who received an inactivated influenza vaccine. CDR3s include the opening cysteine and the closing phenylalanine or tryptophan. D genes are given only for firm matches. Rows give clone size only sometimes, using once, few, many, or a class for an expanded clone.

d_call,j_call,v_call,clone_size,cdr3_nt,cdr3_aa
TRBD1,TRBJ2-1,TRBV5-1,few,TGCGCCAGCAGCTTGGAACCCGACAGGGCTCGGCAGTTCTTC,CASSLEPDRARQFF
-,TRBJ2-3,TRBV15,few,TGTGCCACCAGCCTACTGAGCACAGATACGCAGTATTTT,CATSLLSTDTQYF
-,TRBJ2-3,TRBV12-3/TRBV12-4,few,TGTGCCAGCAGTATTGGCGGGGCGGGCACAGATACGCAGTATTTT,CASSIGGAGTDTQYF
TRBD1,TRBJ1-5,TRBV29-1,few,TGCAGCGTGGCTCCCGGGACAGGGGGCGAGGGGCCCCAGCATTTT,CSVAPGTGGEGPQHF
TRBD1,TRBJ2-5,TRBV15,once,TGTGCCACCAGCAGACGGACAGGGGGCCAAGAGACCCAGTACTTC,CATSRRTGGQETQYF
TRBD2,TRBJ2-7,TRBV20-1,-,TGCAGTGCTAGAGGAATGTCGGGAGGGAAGGGCTACGAGCAGTACTTC,CSARGMSGGKGYEQYF
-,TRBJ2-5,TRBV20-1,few,TGCAGTGCTAGAGATGCTTCACACTTACAAAGGGGGGAGACCCAGTACTTC,CSARDASHLQRGETQYF
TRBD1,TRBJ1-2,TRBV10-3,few,TGTGCCGCCAGACAGGGGTTAGTCTATGGCTACACCTTC,CAARQGLVYGYTF
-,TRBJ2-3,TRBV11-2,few,TGTGCCAGCAGCTTAGATCCGCCGGATACGCAGTATTTT,CASSLDPPDTQYF
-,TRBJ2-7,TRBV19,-,TGTGCCAGTACTTCCGGGACGTCAAGCTCCTACGAGCAGTACTTC,CASTSGTSSSYEQYF
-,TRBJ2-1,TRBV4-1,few,TGCGCCAGCAGAGAAGGTATGGACTGGAAAAGCTACAATGAGCAGTTCTTC,CASREGMDWKSYNEQFF
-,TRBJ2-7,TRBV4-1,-,TGCGCCAGCAGCCAAGTCACAGCCTACGAGCAGTACTTC,CASSQVTAYEQYF
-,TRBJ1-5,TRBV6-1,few,TGTGCCAGCAGTGAATTAGTCGGGACTGCAGTTCAGCCCCAGCATTTT,CASSELVGTAVQPQHF
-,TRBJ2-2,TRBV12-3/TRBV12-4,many,TGTGCCAGCAGTTTCTCGGGGGCCACCGGGGAGCTGTTTTTT,CASSFSGATGELFF
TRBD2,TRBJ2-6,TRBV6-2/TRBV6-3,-,TGTGCCAGCAGTTACTCGACGGCTAGCGGGAGTACTGGGGCCAATGTCCTGACTTTC,CASSYSTASGSTGANVLTF
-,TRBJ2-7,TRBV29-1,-,TGCAGCGTTGATTGGCACTACGAGCAGTACTTC,CSVDWHYEQYF
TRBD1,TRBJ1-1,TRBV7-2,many,TGTGCCAGCAGCTTATTACCGGACAGGGGAGCCACTGAAGCTTTCTTT,CASSLLPDRGATEAFF
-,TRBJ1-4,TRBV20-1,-,TGCAGTGCTAGAAGGCCGGGGGCAACTAATGAAAAACTGTTTTTT,CSARRPGATNEKLFF
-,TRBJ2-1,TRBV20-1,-,TGCAGTGCCTCTTTAATGGGTGAGCAGTTCTTC,CSASLMGEQFF
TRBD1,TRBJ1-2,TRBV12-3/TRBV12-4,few,TGTGCCAGCAGTTCCGGACAGGGGCGATCTGGCTACACCTTC,CASSSGQGRSGYTF
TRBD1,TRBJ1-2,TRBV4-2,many,TGTGCCAGCAGCCAAGTACCAGCAGGGGGACAGGGAGGCTACACCTTC,CASSQVPAGGQGGYTF
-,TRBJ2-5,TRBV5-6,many,TGTGCCAGCAGCAGATGGGCGCAAGAGACCCAGTACTTC,CASSRWAQETQYF
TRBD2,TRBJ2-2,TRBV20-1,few,TGCAGTGCTAGACACCCAGCGGGAGTTGGGGAGCTGTTTTTT,CSARHPAGVGELFF
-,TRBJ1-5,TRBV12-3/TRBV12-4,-,TGTGCCAGCAGCCTACAGGGTGTGAGCAATCAGCCCCAGCATTTT,CASSLQGVSNQPQHF
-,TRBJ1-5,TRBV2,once,TGTGCCAGCAGTGAACTGGGAAATAGCAATCAGCCCCAGCATTTT,CASSELGNSNQPQHF
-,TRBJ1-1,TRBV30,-,TGTGCCTGGAGTGTGTACAGACTACCCCCTGAAGCTTTCTTT,CAWSVYRLPPEAFF
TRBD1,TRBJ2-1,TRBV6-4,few,TGTGCCAGCAGTGCACAGGGGGCCCCCTACAATGAGCAGTTCTTC,CASSAQGAPYNEQFF
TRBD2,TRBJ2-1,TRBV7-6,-,TGTGCCAGCAGCTTCAAGGGACTAGCGGGTTTCAATGAGCAGTTCTTC,CASSFKGLAGFNEQFF
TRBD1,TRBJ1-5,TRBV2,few,TGTGCCAGCAGAGACGGACAGGGAAATAGTTATAGCAATCAGCCCCAGCATTTT,CASRDGQGNSYSNQPQHF
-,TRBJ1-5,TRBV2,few,TGTGCCAGCAGTGATTGGGACAGCAATCAGCCCCAGCATTTT,CASSDWDSNQPQHF
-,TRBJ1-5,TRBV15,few,TGTGCCACCAGCAGAGCGTTGGGGGGGAATAATCAGCCCCAGCATTTT,CATSRALGGNNQPQHF
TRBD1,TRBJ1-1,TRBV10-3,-,TGTGCCATCAGTGTAGGACAGGGGCGAATGATAAGTTTGGCTTTCTTT,CAISVGQGRMISLAFF
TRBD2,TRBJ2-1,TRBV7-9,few,TGTGCCAGCAGCTTAGCGTCCGGGACTAGCTTCAATGAGCAGTTCTTC,CASSLASGTSFNEQFF
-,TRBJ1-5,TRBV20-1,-,TGCAGTACGGCTGTGGGGGCACATCAGCCCCAGCATTTT,CSTAVGAHQPQHF
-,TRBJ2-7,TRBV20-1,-,TGCAGTGCTAGAGGAATACAGGGAATCGACGAGCAGTACTTC,CSARGIQGIDEQYF
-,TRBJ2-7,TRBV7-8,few,TGTGCCAGCAGCTTAGCGCCGGACTACTCCTACGAGCAGTACTTC,CASSLAPDYSYEQYF
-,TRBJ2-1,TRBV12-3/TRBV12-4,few,TGTGCCAGCAGCCCCCAGGCGAATGAGCAGTTCTTC,CASSPQANEQFF
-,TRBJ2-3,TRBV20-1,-,TGCAGTGCTAGAGGGTATCATAGCGGCCCGAACACAGATACGCAGTATTTT,CSARGYHSGPNTDTQYF
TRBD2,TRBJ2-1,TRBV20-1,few,TGCAGTGCTAGGGGAGTAAGACTAGCGGGGGGGTCCAAGACCTACAATGAGCAGTTCTTC,CSARGVRLAGGSKTYNEQFF
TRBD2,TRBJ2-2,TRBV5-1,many,TGCGCCAGCAGCTTGGCGACTAGCGGGGGGCCTTATGCCGACACCGGGGAGCTGTTTTTT,CASSLATSGGPYADTGELFF